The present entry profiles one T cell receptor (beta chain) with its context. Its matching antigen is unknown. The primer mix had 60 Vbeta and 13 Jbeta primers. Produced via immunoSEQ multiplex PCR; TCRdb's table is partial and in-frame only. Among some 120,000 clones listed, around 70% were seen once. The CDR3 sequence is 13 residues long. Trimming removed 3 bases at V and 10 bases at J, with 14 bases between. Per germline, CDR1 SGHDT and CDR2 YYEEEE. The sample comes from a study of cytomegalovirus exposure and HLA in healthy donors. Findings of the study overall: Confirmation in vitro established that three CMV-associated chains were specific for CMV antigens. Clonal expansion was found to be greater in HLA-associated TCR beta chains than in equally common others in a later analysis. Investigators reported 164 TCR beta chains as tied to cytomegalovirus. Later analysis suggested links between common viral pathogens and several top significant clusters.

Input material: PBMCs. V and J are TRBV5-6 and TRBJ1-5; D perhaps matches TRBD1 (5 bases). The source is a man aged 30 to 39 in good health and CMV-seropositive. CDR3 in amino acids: CASSSDTRGPQHF. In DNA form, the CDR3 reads TGTGCCAGCAGCTCGGACACCCGCGGCCCCCAGCATTTT.